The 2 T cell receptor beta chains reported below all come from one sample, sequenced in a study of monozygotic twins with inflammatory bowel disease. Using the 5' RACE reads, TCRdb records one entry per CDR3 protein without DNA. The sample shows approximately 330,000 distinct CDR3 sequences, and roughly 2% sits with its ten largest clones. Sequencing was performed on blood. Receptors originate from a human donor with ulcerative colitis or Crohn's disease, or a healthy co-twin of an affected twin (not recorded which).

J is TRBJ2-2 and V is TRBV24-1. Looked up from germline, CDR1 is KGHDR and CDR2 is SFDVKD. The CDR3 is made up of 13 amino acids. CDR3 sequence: CATRVADTGELFF.

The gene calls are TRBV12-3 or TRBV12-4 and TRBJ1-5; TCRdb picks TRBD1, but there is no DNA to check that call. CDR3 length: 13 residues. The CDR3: CASTLGGTQPQHF.